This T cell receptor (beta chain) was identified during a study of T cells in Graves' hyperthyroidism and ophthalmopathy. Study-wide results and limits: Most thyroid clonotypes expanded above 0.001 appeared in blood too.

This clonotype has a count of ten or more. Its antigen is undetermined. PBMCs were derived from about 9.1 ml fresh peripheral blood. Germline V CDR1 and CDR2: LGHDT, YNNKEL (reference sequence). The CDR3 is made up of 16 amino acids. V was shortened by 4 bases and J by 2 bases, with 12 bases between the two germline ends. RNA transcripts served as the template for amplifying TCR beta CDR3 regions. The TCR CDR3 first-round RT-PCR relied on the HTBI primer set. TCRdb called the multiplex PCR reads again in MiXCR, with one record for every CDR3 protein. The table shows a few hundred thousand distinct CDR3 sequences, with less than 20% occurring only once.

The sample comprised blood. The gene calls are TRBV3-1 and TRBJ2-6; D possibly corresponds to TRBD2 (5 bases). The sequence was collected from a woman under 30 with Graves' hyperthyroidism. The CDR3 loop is CASSRRVEAGANVLTF. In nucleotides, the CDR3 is TGTGCCAGCAGCCGTCGCGTGGAGGCTGGGGCCAACGTCCTGACTTTC.